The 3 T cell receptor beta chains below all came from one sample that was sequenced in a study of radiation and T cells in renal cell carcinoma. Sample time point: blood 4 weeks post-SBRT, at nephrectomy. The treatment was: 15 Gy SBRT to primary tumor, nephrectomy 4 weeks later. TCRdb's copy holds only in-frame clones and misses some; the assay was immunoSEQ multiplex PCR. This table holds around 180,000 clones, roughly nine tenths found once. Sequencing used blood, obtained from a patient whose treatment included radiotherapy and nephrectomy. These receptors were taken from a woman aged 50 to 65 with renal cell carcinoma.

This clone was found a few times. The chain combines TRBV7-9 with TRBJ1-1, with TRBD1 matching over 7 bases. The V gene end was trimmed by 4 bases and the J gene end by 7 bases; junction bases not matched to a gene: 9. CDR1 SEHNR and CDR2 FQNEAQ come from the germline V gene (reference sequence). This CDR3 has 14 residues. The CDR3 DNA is TGTGCCAGCAGCTGGGCACAGGGGAGGGGTGAAGCTTTCTTT. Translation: CASSWAQGRGEAFF.

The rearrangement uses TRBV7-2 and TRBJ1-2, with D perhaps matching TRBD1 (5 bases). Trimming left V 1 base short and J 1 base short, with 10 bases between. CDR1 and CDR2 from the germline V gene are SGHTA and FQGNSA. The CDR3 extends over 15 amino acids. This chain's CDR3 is CASSLVGANNYGYTF. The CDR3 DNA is TGTGCCAGCAGCTTAGTAGGGGCTAATAACTATGGCTACACCTTC. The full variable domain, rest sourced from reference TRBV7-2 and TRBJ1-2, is GAGVSQSPSNKVTEKGKDVELRCDPISGHTALYWYRQSLGQGLEFLIYFQGNSAPDKSGLPSDRFSAERTGGSVSTLTIQRTQQEDSAVYLCASSLVGANNYGYTFGSGTRLTVV.

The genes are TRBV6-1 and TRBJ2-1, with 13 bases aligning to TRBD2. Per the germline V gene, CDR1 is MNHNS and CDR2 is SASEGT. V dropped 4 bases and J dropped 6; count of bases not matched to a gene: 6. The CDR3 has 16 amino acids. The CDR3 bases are TGTGCCAGCAGTGGCGGAACTAGCGGGGGGGGCAATGAGCAGTTCTTC. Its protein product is CASSGGTSGGGNEQFF.